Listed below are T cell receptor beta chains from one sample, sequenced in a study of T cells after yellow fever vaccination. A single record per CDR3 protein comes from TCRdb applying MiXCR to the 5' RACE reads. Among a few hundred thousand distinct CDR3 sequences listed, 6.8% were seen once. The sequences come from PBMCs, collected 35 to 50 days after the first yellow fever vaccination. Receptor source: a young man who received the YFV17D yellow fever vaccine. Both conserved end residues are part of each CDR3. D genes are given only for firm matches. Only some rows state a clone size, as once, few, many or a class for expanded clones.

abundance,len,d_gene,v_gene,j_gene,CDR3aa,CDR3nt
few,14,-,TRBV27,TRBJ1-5,CASKGRPGNQPQHF,TGTGCCAGCAAGGGGCGCCCCGGTAATCAGCCCCAGCATTTT
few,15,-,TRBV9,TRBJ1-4,CASSVGPYRAEKLFF,TGTGCCAGCAGCGTAGGCCCCTATAGGGCGGAAAAACTGTTTTTT
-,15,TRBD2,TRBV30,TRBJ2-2,CAWSSGGTNTGELFF,TGTGCCTGGAGCTCCGGGGGGACGAACACCGGGGAGCTGTTTTTT
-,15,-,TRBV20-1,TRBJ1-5,CSARDGGIGNQPQHF,TGCAGTGCTAGAGATGGGGGGATCGGAAATCAGCCCCAGCATTTT
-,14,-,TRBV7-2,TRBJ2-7,CASTSPEEDLEQYF,TGTGCCAGCACCTCCCCAGAAGAAGACCTCGAGCAGTACTTC
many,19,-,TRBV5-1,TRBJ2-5,CASSGGTGANPYPKETQYF,TGCGCCAGCAGCGGTGGAACGGGGGCCAACCCCTATCCAAAGGAGACCCAGTACTTC
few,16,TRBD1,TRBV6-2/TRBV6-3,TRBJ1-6,CASQVPGTAANSPLHF,TGTGCCAGCCAAGTACCCGGGACAGCGGCTAATTCACCCCTCCACTTT
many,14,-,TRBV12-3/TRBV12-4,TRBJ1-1,CASSPGQLNTEAFF,TGTGCCAGCAGTCCTGGACAGTTGAACACTGAAGCTTTCTTT
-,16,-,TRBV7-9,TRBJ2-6,CASSLGAGVGANVLTF,TGTGCCAGCAGCTTAGGGGCAGGGGTGGGGGCCAACGTCCTGACTTTC
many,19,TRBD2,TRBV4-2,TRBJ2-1,CASSQAASGGGSSYNEQFF,TGTGCCAGCAGCCAAGCGGCTAGCGGGGGAGGCAGCTCCTACAATGAGCAGTTCTTC
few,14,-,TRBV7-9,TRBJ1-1,CASSLGVRREEAFF,TGTGCCAGCAGCTTAGGGGTACGCCGGGAGGAAGCTTTCTTT
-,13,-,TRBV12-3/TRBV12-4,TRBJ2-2,CASSSRVAGELFF,TGTGCCAGCAGTTCCAGGGTAGCCGGGGAGCTGTTTTTT
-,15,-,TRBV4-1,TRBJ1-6,CASSRTSGEGSPLHF,TGCGCCAGCAGCCGAACCTCGGGGGAAGGTTCACCCCTCCACTTT
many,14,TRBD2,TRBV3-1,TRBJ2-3,CASSRTSFTDTQYF,TGTGCCAGCTCCAGGACTAGCTTCACAGATACGCAGTATTTT
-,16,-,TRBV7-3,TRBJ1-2,CASRMGRGGDGGGYTF,TGTGCCAGCAGGATGGGCAGGGGAGGGGATGGCGGAGGCTACACCTTC
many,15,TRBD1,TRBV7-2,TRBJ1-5,CASSPTGGGNQPQHF,TGTGCCAGCAGCCCGACAGGGGGCGGCAATCAGCCCCAGCATTTT
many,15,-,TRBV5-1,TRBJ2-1,CASSLVEPYYNEQFF,TGCGCCAGCAGCTTGGTAGAACCTTACTACAATGAGCAGTTCTTC
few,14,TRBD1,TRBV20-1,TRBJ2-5,CSARKQGGQETQYF,TGCAGTGCTAGGAAACAGGGGGGTCAAGAGACCCAGTACTTC
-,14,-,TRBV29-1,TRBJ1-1,CSVVSRDRRTEAFF,TGCAGCGTTGTCTCTAGAGACCGGAGAACTGAAGCTTTCTTT
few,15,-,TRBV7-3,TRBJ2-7,CASSESHGPTYEQYF,TGTGCCAGCAGCGAAAGTCACGGCCCGACCTACGAGCAGTACTTC
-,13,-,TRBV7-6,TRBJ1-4,CASSHLEDSQLFF,TGTGCCAGCAGCCACCTCGAGGACAGCCAACTGTTTTTT
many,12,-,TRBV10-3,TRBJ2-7,CAIGQSSYEQYF,TGTGCCATAGGACAGAGCTCCTACGAGCAGTACTTC
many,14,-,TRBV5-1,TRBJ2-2,CASSLSGATGELFF,TGCGCCAGCAGCTTGTCCGGGGCCACCGGGGAGCTGTTTTTT
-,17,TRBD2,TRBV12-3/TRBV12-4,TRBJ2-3,CASSRPGLAGGRDTQYF,TGTGCCAGCAGTAGGCCGGGACTAGCGGGGGGGCGGGATACGCAGTATTTT
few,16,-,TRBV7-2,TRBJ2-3,CASSPGGRRNWGTQYF,TGTGCCAGCAGCCCCGGTGGGCGGAGGAATTGGGGTACGCAGTATTTT
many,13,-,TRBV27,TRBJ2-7,CASSLRVPYEQYF,TGTGCCAGCAGTTTAAGAGTGCCCTACGAGCAGTACTTC
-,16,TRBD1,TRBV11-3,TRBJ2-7,CASSWVQGAPAYEQYF,TGTGCCAGCAGCTGGGTTCAGGGGGCGCCTGCCTACGAGCAGTACTTC
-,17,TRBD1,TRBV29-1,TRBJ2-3,CSVEDVPGQGKVHTQYF,TGCAGCGTTGAAGATGTACCGGGACAGGGGAAAGTGCATACGCAGTATTTT
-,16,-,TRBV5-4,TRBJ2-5,CASSPSGTSGWETQYF,TGTGCCAGCAGCCCCTCGGGGACCTCGGGGTGGGAGACCCAGTACTTC
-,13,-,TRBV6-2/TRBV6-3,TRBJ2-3,CASSLDLTDTQYF,TGTGCCAGCAGTTTGGACCTCACAGATACGCAGTATTTT
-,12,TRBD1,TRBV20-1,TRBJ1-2,CSATGGNYGYTF,TGCAGTGCTACAGGGGGTAACTATGGCTACACCTTC
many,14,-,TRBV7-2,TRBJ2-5,CASSSGTVVETQYF,TGTGCCAGCAGCTCAGGGACGGTGGTGGAGACCCAGTACTTC
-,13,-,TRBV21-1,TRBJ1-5,CASSYGTFKPQHF,TGTGCCAGCAGCTACGGGACATTTAAGCCCCAGCATTTT
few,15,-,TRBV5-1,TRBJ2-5,CASSLATPGLETQYF,TGCGCCAGCAGCTTGGCCACTCCGGGCTTAGAGACCCAGTACTTC
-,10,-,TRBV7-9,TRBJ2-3,CASGTDTQYF,TGTGCCAGCGGGACAGATACGCAGTATTTT
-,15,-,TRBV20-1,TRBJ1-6,CSARRGGSYNSPLHF,TGCAGTGCTAGGAGGGGCGGTTCCTATAATTCACCCCTCCACTTT
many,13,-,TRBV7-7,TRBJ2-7,CASSLSSSYEQYF,TGTGCCAGCAGCTTATCGAGCTCCTACGAGCAGTACTTC
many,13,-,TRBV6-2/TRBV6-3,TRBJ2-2,CASSYGQNRELFF,TGTGCCAGCAGTTACGGGCAAAATAGGGAGCTGTTTTTT
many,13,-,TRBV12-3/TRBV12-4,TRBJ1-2,CASSVQGAYGYTF,TGTGCCAGCAGTGTACAGGGAGCCTATGGCTACACCTTC
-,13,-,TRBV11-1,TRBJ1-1,CASSPLSGGEAFF,TGTGCCAGCAGCCCTCTATCCGGTGGTGAAGCTTTCTTT
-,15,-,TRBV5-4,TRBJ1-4,CASSLDSATNEKLFF,TGTGCCAGCAGTTTAGACAGCGCAACTAATGAAAAACTGTTTTTT
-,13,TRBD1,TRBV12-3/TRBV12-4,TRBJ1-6,CASWTGAHSPLHF,TGTGCCAGCTGGACAGGGGCCCATTCACCCCTCCACTTT
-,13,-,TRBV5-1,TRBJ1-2,CASSVRDNYGYTF,TGCGCCAGCAGCGTCCGGGACAACTATGGCTACACCTTC
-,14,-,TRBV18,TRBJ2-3,CASSPPATSDTQYF,TGTGCCAGCTCACCACCCGCGACATCAGATACGCAGTATTTT
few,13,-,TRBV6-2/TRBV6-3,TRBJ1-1,CASSYVRRTEAFF,TGTGCCAGCAGTTACGTGCGTCGCACTGAAGCTTTCTTT
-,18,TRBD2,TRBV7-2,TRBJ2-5,CASSLARWTSGTQETQYF,TGTGCCAGCAGCTTAGCTCGGTGGACTAGCGGAACCCAAGAGACCCAGTACTTC
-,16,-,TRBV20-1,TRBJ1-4,CSAALGGPSTNEKLFF,TGCAGTGCTGCTCTCGGGGGTCCCTCAACTAATGAAAAACTGTTTTTT
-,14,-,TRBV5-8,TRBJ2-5,CASSPGTPRETQYF,TGTGCCAGCAGCCCCGGGACTCCGCGCGAGACCCAGTACTTC
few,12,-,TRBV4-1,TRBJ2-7,CASSHGGPEQYF,TGCGCCAGCAGCCACGGGGGCCCCGAGCAGTACTTC
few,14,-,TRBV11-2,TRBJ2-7,CASSERVTSYEQYF,TGTGCCAGCAGCGAGCGAGTGACATCCTACGAGCAGTACTTC
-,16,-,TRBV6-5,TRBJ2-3,CASSYSGLASFDTQYF,TGTGCCAGCAGTTACTCGGGTCTAGCCTCTTTCGATACGCAGTATTTT